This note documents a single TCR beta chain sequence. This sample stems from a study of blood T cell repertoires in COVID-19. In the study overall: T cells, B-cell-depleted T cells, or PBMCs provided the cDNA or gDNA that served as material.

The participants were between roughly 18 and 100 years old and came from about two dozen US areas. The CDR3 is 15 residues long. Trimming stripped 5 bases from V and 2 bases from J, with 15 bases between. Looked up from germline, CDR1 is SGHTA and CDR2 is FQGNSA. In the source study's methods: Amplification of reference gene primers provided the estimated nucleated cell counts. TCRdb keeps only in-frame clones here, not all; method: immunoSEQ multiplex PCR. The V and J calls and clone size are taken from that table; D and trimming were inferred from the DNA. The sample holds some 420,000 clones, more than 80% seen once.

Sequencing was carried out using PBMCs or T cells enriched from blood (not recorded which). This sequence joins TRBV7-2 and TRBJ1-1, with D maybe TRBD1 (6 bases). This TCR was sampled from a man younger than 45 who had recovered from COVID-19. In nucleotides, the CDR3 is TGTGCCAGCAGCGTTTTACAGGGAATAAACACTGAAGCTTTCTTT. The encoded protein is CASSVLQGINTEAFF.